This T cell receptor (beta chain) was found in a study of cytomegalovirus exposure and HLA in healthy donors. CDR3 length equals 14 residues. From germline, CDR1 is SGHRS and CDR2 YFSETQ. V was cut by 4 bases and J by 2 bases, with 11 bases left in between. General study findings and limits: Across HLA loci, a later analysis found differing TCR association rates, with DRB1 most and HLA-C fewest.

Details on this clone: Antigen specificity is unknown.

PCR was performed using 60 Vbeta and 13 Jbeta primers. Sequencing was performed with immunoSEQ multiplex PCR; in TCRdb, only in-frame clones are kept and a portion is missing. Here the sample table reports around 45,000 clones. The receptor was isolated from a woman in her twenties or thirties in good health and CMV-seronegative. The sample comprised PBMCs. The chain employs TRBV5-1 and TRBJ2-3, with D perhaps matching TRBD1 (5 bases). CDR3 region: CASSMDNPTDTQYF. The CDR3 DNA follows: TGCGCCAGCAGCATGGACAATCCCACAGATACGCAGTATTTT.